This entry lists 14 T cell receptor beta chains sequenced from one sample in a study of shared clonotypes between healthy human individuals. This table comes from immunoSEQ multiplex PCR, and its TCRdb copy is limited to in-frame clones, with some not included. The sample gives 2 million to 2.5 million clones, about 92% of which show up once; 0.3% to 0.4% is in the top ten. Sequenced sample: naive CD4+ T cells from PBMCs. Subset denoted: CD45RA+ positively selected. These receptor sequences come from a man between 18 and 29 years old in good health. Some clones in this sample may be carry-over from other donors' samples.

A note on this clone: The sample holds other DNA sequences that translate to the same CDR3. The chain recombines TRBV7-3 with TRBJ2-1; D unresolved. Trimming pared 0 bases from V and 5 bases from J, leaving 5 bases between. Germline V gene sequence: CDR1 SGHTA, CDR2 FQGTGA. This CDR3 spans 13 amino acids. DNA of the CDR3: TGTGCCAGCAGCTTAACTCTCCACAATGAGCAGTTCTTC. This translates into CASSLTLHNEQFF.

The chain couples TRBV19 to TRBJ2-1; either TRBD1 or TRBD2 may supply D (6 bases each). Trimming cost V 7 bases and J 0 bases, with 13 bases left between them. CDR1 is LNHDA, CDR2 SQIVND, per germline (reference sequence). The CDR3 totals 15 residues. The CDR3 loop reads CASTQGGSSYNEQFF. CDR3 DNA sequence: TGTGCCAGTACCCAAGGGGGGAGCTCCTACAATGAGCAGTTCTTC.

The sample holds one count of this clone. The chain couples TRBV7-2 to TRBJ1-1, with D possibly TRBD1 on 6 matching bases. Per germline, CDR1 SGHTA and CDR2 FQGNSA. This CDR3 spans 13 amino acids. Trimming removed 5 bases from V and 11 bases from J, with 18 bases in between. The chain's CDR3 is CASSPTQTGSAFF. CDR3 nucleotides: TGTGCCAGCAGCCCAACCCAGACAGGATCGGCTTTCTTT.

The rearrangement links TRBV28 to TRBJ2-2; D may be TRBD1 (6 bases). CDR3 length: 14 residues. Per germline, CDR1 MDHEN and CDR2 SYDVKM. Trimming shortened V by 5 bases and J by 6 bases, and 13 bases separated the two germline ends. CDR3 coding DNA: TGTGCCAGCAGTCTGATTACAGGGCCCGGGGAGCTGTTTTTT. This sequence encodes CASSLITGPGELFF.

This sequence joins TRBV28 and TRBJ1-1; D might be TRBD1 (6 bases). V was trimmed by 2 bases and J by 7 bases, leaving 14 bases between them. Germline V CDR1 and CDR2: MDHEN, SYDVKM. The CDR3 sequence is 14 residues long. This CDR3 reads CASSLRTALSEAFF. Here the CDR3 DNA reads TGTGCCAGCAGTTTACGGACAGCTCTTAGTGAAGCTTTCTTT.

This clone was counted only a few times. CDR3 sequence reads: CASSPVTGMKDTGELFF. The CDR3 region has the DNA TGTGCCAGCAGCCCCGTTACAGGGATGAAGGACACCGGGGAGCTGTTTTTT. J is TRBJ2-2 and V is TRBV4-2; tentative D call: TRBD1 (6 bases). CDR1 is LGHNA and CDR2 is YNFKEQ in the germline V gene. CDR3 length: 17 residues. V lost 4 bases, J lost 3 bases, and 18 bases lay in between.

This chain joins TRBV5-4 and TRBJ2-1, with TRBD2 matching 8 bases. The V gene's germline CDR1 is SGHNT and CDR2 YYREEE (reference sequence). CDR3 length: 15 amino acids. With 0 bases clipped from V and 6 bases from J, the junction kept 5 bases outside the gene matches. The DNA of the CDR3 is TGTGCCAGCAGCTTGGCCCTAGCGGGCCCCAATGAGCAGTTCTTC. Translating gives CASSLALAGPNEQFF. Full variable domain (remainder filled in from reference TRBV5-4 and TRBJ2-1): ETGVTQSPTHLIKTRGQQVTLRCSSQSGHNTVSWYQQALGQGPQFIFQYYREEENGRGNFPPRFSGLQFPNYSSELNVNALELDDSALYLCASSLALAGPNEQFFGPGTRLTVL.

CDR3 nucleotide sequence: TGCGCCAGCAGCTTCTGGGACGGGTACAATGAGCAGTTCTTC. Amino acid sequence: CASSFWDGYNEQFF. The rearrangement joins TRBV5-1 to TRBJ2-1, with D tentatively TRBD1 or TRBD2 (5 bases each). V was trimmed by 2 bases and J by 4 bases, leaving 10 bases between them. CDR3 length equals 14 residues. In germline, CDR1 is SGHRS, CDR2 YFSETQ. Drawing the rest from reference TRBV5-1 and TRBJ2-1, the complete variable domain is KAGVTQTPRYLIKTRGQQVTLSCSPISGHRSVSWYQQTPGQGLQFLFEYFSETQRNKGNFPGRFSGRQFSNSRSEMNVSTLELGDSALYLCASSFWDGYNEQFFGPGTRLTVL.

The chain links TRBV10-3 to TRBJ2-7; perhaps TRBD2 as D (6 bases). Germline values: CDR1 ENHRY, CDR2 SYGVKD. There are 14 residues in the CDR3. V lost 0 bases and J lost 5, with 11 bases in between. In nucleotides, the CDR3 is TGTGCCATCAGTGAGTCCGAGGGAGGTCACGAGCAGTACTTC. This gives the protein CAISESEGGHEQYF.

V usage is TRBV18 and J usage is TRBJ1-1, with D tentatively TRBD1 (5 bases). Per germline, CDR1 KGHSH and CDR2 LQKENI. The V gene lost 0 bases and the J gene lost 7 bases, with 12 bases spanning the gap. The CDR3 spans 14 residues. The CDR3 here is CASSPPGPSHEAFF. The DNA for the CDR3 is TGTGCCAGCTCACCACCGGGGCCAAGCCATGAAGCTTTCTTT.

This chain connects TRBV5-1 to TRBJ2-2; a possible D gene is TRBD1 (6 bases). Germline V gene sequence: CDR1 SGHRS, CDR2 YFSETQ. V lost 5 bases and J 6 bases, leaving 17 bases between the germline ends. The CDR3 has 15 residues. CDR3 region: CASRGLDRTSGELFF. The CDR3 DNA follows: TGCGCCAGCAGGGGATTGGACAGAACTTCCGGGGAGCTGTTTTTT.

The chain is built from TRBV28 and TRBJ2-1; 9 bases align to TRBD2. CDR1 is MDHEN and CDR2 is SYDVKM in the germline V gene. The CDR3 spans 17 residues. Trimming cost V 5 bases and J 3 bases; bases outside gene matches: 11. DNA for the CDR3: TGTGCCAGCAGTCTGAGCCTACTAGCGGGCTACTACAATGAGCAGTTCTTC. Amino acids: CASSLSLLAGYYNEQFF. Based on the CDR3 plus reference TRBV28 and TRBJ2-1, the full variable domain is DVKVTQSSRYLVKRTGEKVFLECVQDMDHENMFWYRQDPGLGLRLIYFSYDVKMKEKGDIPEGYSVSREKKERFSLILESASTNQTSMYLCASSLSLLAGYYNEQFFGPGTRLTVL.

On this clone itself: It is unclear where the CDR3 begins or ends on the DNA, so no DNA is shown, and the CDR3 is as TCRdb lists it. The chain has TRBV7-2 and TRBJ2-4; the table calls TRBD2, which could not be checked here. Germline V gene data show CDR1 as SGHTA and CDR2 as FQGNSA. The CDR3 is 19 residues long, ends included. The CDR3 loop reads CASSPRTAPDFRAKNIQYF.

This sequence joins TRBV18 and TRBJ1-1; D is unclear. CDR1 and CDR2 (germline): KGHSH, LQKENI. The CDR3 spans 14 residues. V lost 3 bases to trimming and J lost 0 bases, with 8 bases between them. CDR3 region: CASSPRSMNTEAFF. The CDR3, as DNA: TGTGCCAGCTCACCGAGATCCATGAACACTGAAGCTTTCTTT. The variable domain in full, with the rest retrieved from reference TRBV18 and TRBJ1-1, is NAGVMQNPRHLVRRRGQEARLRCSPMKGHSHVYWYRQLPEEGLKFMVYLQKENIIDESGMPKERFSAEFPKEGPSILRIQQVVRGDSAAYFCASSPRSMNTEAFFGQGTRLTVV.